These 10 T cell receptor beta chains were sequenced from one sample in a study of blood T cell repertoires in COVID-19. Repertoires were generated with immunoSEQ multiplex PCR, while TCRdb's copy carries only in-frame clones and drops some. In the table there are roughly 100,000 clones, 80% to 90% of which are singletons. Sequenced: peripheral blood. These receptor sequences come from a man aged 45-65 years with acute or convalescent COVID-19.

CDR3 in DNA: TGTGCCAGCAGAAGCGAAGTAAACTATGGCTACACCTTC. It specifies CASRSEVNYGYTF. The V and J genes are TRBV25-1 and TRBJ1-2; no clear D. This CDR3 spans 13 amino acids. Germline CDR1 reads MGHDK; CDR2 reads SYGVNS. V was trimmed by 6 bases and J by 2 bases, leaving 10 bases between them.

This clone was counted a single time. CDR3 nucleotides: TGTGCCAGCAGTGGAGGGACAGGGGGGAGCGGTGAAAAACTGTTTTTT. Translated, it gives CASSGGTGGSGEKLFF. The V gene is TRBV2, the J gene TRBJ1-4; TRBD1 agrees at 11 bases. Germline lookup yields CDR1 SNHLY and CDR2 FYNNEI. The J segment lost 7 bases and the V segment lost 4 bases, leaving 8 bases of the junction unmatched. This CDR3 is built from 16 residues. Full variable domain (rest looked up from reference TRBV2 and TRBJ1-4): EPEVTQTPSHQVTQMGQEVILRCVPISNHLYFYWYRQILGQKVEFLVSFYNNEISEKSEIFDDQFSVERPDGSNFTLKIRSTKLEDSAMYFCASSGGTGGSGEKLFFGSGTQLSVL.

The rearrangement links TRBV28 to TRBJ1-4; perhaps TRBD1 as D (5 bases). CDR1 and CDR2 from the germline V gene are MDHEN and SYDVKM. The CDR3 is 14 amino acids. The V end lost 7 bases, the J end lost 4 bases, and 13 bases lay between the germline ends. CDR3 loop: CASTPPGGNEKLFF. The CDR3 DNA reads TGTGCCAGCACCCCCCCCGGGGGTAATGAAAAACTGTTTTTT.

V usage is TRBV7-9 and J usage is TRBJ2-3, with no clear D. This CDR3 contains 14 residues. V was shortened by 2 bases and J by 6 bases, with 12 bases between the two germline ends. CDR1 and CDR2 (germline): SEHNR, FQNEAQ (reference sequence). The DNA of the CDR3 is TGTGCCAGCAGCTTACCCCCGAAGAGGGATACGCAGTATTTT. It is translated as CASSLPPKRDTQYF.

The chain has TRBV7-2 and TRBJ2-7; D possibly corresponds to TRBD2 (6 bases). This CDR3 spans 15 amino acids. V was clipped by 6 bases and J by 2 bases, with 17 bases between them. Germline V lookup: CDR1 SGHTA, CDR2 FQGNSA. The DNA for the CDR3 is TGTGCCAGCAGTCCCGACGGGGGTTCCGCCTACGAGCAGTACTTC. It yields the protein CASSPDGGSAYEQYF.

The chain uses TRBV24-1 and TRBJ2-2; D is undetermined. With 3 bases removed from V and 1 base from J, the gap between germline ends came to 8 bases. The CDR3 sequence is 15 residues long. Germline CDR1 and CDR2: KGHDR and SFDVKD. The CDR3 spells CATSDPGRNTGELFF. The DNA of the CDR3 is TGTGCCACCAGTGATCCCGGTCGGAACACCGGGGAGCTGTTTTTT.

The chain has TRBV2 and TRBJ1-1, with a weak D call TRBD1 (6 bases). This CDR3 has 15 amino acids. The V end lost 7 bases, the J end lost 4 bases, and 19 bases lay between the germline ends. Germline-derived CDR1 and CDR2 are SNHLY and FYNNEI. The CDR3 protein is CASIEWVLGATEAFF. Written as DNA, the CDR3 is TGTGCCAGCATAGAGTGGGTATTGGGGGCCACTGAAGCTTTCTTT.

In its sample, this clone was seen once. The genes are TRBV9 and TRBJ2-3; 8 positions agree with TRBD2. CDR3 length: 16 amino acids. The ends lost 0 bases at V and 3 bases at J; junction bases unmatched: 6. The V gene's germline CDR1 is SGDLS and CDR2 YYNGEE. The CDR3 here is CASSVVSGGPTDTQYF. Written as DNA, the CDR3 is TGTGCCAGCAGCGTAGTATCGGGAGGGCCGACAGATACGCAGTATTTT.

The sample holds a few counts of this clone. The chain is built from TRBV27 and TRBJ2-1; 9 positions agree with TRBD1. CDR3 size: 18 residues. The junction had 18 bases not matched to a gene; V was cut back by 1 base and J by 11 bases. CDR1 is MNHEY and CDR2 is SMNVEV in the germline V gene (reference sequence). The CDR3 bases are TGTGCCAGCAGTTTATATACCCCAACAGGGGGCCCCCGAGAACAGCAGTTCTTC. The encoded protein is CASSLYTPTGGPREQQFF.

The rearrangement joins TRBV24-1 to TRBJ2-1; tentatively, D is TRBD1 (5 bases). Per germline, CDR1 KGHDR and CDR2 SFDVKD. Trimming took off 5 bases at V and 4 bases at J, with 11 bases between the two ends. The CDR3 extends over 14 amino acids. The CDR3 region has the DNA TGTGCCACCAGTGGGCAGGGATGGTACAATGAGCAGTTCTTC. This gives the protein CATSGQGWYNEQFF.